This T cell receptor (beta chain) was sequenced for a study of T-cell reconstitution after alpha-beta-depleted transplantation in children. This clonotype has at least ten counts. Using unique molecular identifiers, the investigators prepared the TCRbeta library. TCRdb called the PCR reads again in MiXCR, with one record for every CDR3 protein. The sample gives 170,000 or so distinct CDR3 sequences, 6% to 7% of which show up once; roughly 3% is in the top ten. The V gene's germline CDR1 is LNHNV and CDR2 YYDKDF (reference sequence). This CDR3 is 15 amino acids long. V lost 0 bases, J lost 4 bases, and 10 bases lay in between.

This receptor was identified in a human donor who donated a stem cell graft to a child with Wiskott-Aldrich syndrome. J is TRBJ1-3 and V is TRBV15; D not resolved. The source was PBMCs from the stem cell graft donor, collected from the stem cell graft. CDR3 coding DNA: TGTGCCACCAGCAGAGACCCTGGGATCGGAAACACCATATATTTT. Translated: CATSRDPGIGNTIYF.